This entry describes one T cell receptor beta chain. A few counts support this clone. Its cognate antigen has yet to be identified. Base qualities are not provided; no much larger clone lies one nucleotide away. The entry originates in a study of blood T cell repertoires in COVID-19 (TCRdb year 2020). With respect to the entire study: The collaborator samples originated in the United States, Italy and Spain and spanned the acute and convalescent phases of COVID-19. The prospective study material was composed of cDNA or gDNA derived from T cells, B-cell-depleted T cells, or PBMCs. Subjects who had been exposed to COVID-19, were actively infected with it, or had recovered from it provided the deeply sampled blood TCRbeta repertoires that made up the dataset. The repertoires were released in a freely available public database meant as a resource for research on the immune response to SARS-CoV-2. Samples were obtained from the ongoing ImmuneRACE study (first 160 participants) and from about 1,300 subjects provided by 6 global collaborators. A de-identified subject ID, COVID-19 status, age in years and sex were almost always included in the sample metadata. Where available, HLA class I and class II types were obtained from metadata supplied by the sample provider rather than from assay-based typing.

Participants in the prospective study were enrolled through a virtual design, were aged 18 to 89 years, and lived in 20 to 30 United States geographic areas. Cohort assignment in the prospective study relied on participant-reported clinical history from a screening survey and a study questionnaire. Exposed participants had been in contact with someone with a PCR-confirmed or clinician-diagnosed COVID-19 case within 2 weeks of study entry. In the prospective study, mobile phlebotomists collected whole blood, serum and a nasopharyngeal or oropharyngeal swab from each participant. Participants in the prospective study had the option to provide additional blood draws and questionnaires over an approximately two-month period. Before DNA extraction, blood samples from the prospective study were shipped at room temperature or frozen. The study at large found these results: The quantity of clinical and demographic metadata differed by source and by participant and was supplied without curation.

Measured from the cysteine to the phenylalanine, the CDR3 is 14 residues long. Of all the DNA, just the CDR3 is kept, 42 bases in frame from base 1. V gives up 2 bases and J gives up 2 bases, and the segment between their germline ends measures 9 bases. Sequences SGHAT (CDR1) and FQNNGV (CDR2) are obtained from the germline V gene. TCRbeta CDR3 regions were amplified from genomic DNA using the immunoSEQ Assay, a bias-controlled multiplex PCR. Per the original workflow: Nucleated cell counts per sample were estimated from amplification of reference gene primers within the assay. To quantify the absolute abundance of each unique TCRbeta CDR3 rearrangement, sequence reads were collapsed and filtered. For each sample, productive Simpson clonality was calculated as the square root of Simpson's diversity index across productive rearrangements. TCRdb retrieved this table from immuneACCESS and kept in-frame rearrangements only. Not all clones are present; in checked studies, unresolved V genes account for under half, and no reason is known for the remainder. That table gives V, J and clone size, and the DNA gave D and trimming. Within this sample are roughly 200,000 clones, with over 80% of them counted one time only. In total, the top ten clones hold around 2.9% of the sample.

This clonotype was obtained from a woman younger than 45 who had been exposed to COVID-19. This receptor chain uses TRBV11-2 and TRBJ1-1, with no D gene named confidently. Sequencing was done on a sample of PBMCs or T cells enriched from blood (not recorded which). The CDR3: CASSLRGFNTEAFF. At the DNA level, the sequence is TGTGCCAGCAGCTTACGGGGATTTAACACTGAAGCTTTCTTT. Supplemented by the reference TRBV11-2 and TRBJ1-1 proteins around the CDR3, the complete variable domain is EAGVAQSPRYKIIEKRQSVAFWCNPISGHATLYWYQQILGQGPKLLIQFQNNGVVDDSQLPKDRFSAERLKGVDSTLKIQPAKLEDSAVYLCASSLRGFNTEAFFGQGTRLTVV.